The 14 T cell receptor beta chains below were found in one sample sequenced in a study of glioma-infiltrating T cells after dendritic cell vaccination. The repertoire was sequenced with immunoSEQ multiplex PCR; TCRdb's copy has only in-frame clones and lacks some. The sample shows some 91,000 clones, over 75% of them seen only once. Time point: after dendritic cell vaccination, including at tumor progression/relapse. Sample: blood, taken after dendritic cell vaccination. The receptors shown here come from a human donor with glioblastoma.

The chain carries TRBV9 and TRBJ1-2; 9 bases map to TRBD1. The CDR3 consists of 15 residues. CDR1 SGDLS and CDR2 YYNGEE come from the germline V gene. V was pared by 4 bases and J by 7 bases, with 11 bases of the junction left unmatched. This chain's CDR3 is CASSPHQQGAFGYTF. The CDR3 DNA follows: TGTGCCAGCAGCCCCCACCAACAGGGGGCTTTTGGCTACACCTTC.

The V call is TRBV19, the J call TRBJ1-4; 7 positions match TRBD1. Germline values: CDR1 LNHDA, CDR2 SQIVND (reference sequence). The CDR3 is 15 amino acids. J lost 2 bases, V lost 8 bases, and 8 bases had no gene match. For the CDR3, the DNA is TGTGCCAGTTCGACACAGGGGTGGACTAATGAAAAACTGTTTTTT. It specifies CASSTQGWTNEKLFF.

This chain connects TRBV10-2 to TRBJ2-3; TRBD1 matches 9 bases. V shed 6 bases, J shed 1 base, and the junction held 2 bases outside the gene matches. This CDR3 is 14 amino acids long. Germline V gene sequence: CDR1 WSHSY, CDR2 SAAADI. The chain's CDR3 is CASRWTGGTDTQYF. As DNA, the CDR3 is TGCGCCAGCAGATGGACAGGGGGCACAGATACGCAGTATTTT.

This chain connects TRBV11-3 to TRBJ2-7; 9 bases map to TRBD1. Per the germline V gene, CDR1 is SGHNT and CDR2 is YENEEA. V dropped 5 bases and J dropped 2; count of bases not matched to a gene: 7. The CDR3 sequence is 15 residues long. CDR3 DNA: TGTGCCAGCAGCCTCCGGACAGGGGCTACCTACGAGCAGTACTTC. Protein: CASSLRTGATYEQYF. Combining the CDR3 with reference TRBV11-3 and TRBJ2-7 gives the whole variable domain EAGVVQSPRYKIIEKKQPVAFWCNPISGHNTLYWYLQNLGQGPELLIRYENEEAVDDSQLPKDRFSAERLKGVDSTLKIQPAELGDSAVYLCASSLRTGATYEQYFGPGTRLTVT.

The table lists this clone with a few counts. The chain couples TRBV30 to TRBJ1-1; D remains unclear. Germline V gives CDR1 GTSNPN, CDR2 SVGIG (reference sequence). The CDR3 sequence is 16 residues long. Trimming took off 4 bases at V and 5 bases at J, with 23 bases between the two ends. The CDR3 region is CAWTSREFQKRTEAFF. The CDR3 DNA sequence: TGTGCCTGGACCTCTCGGGAGTTCCAGAAAAGGACTGAAGCTTTCTTT.

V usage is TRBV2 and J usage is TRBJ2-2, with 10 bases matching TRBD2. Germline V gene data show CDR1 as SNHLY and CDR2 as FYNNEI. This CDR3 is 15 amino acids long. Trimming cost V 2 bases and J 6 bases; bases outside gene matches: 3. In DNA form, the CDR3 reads TGTGCCAGCAGTGAACTAGCGGGAGTCGCCGGGGAGCTGTTTTTT. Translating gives CASSELAGVAGELFF.

The CDR3 sequence: CASSGLAGASYEQYF. Written as DNA, the CDR3 is TGTGCCAGCAGTGGACTAGCGGGCGCCTCCTACGAGCAGTACTTC. This rearrangement joins TRBV6-1 to TRBJ2-7; TRBD2 matches at 10 bases. Germline CDR1 reads MNHNS; CDR2 reads SASEGT. V trimming: 4 bases; J trimming: 0 bases; junction bases outside the gene matches: 3. The CDR3 totals 15 residues.

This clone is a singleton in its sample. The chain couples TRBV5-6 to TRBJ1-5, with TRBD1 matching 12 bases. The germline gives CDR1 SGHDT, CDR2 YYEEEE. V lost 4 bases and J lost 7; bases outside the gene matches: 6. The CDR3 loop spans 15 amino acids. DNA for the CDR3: TGTGCCAGCAGCGGGGACAGGGGGCTAGAACAGCCCCAGCATTTT. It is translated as CASSGDRGLEQPQHF. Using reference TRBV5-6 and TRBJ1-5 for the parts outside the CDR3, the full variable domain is DAGVTQSPTHLIKTRGQQVTLRCSPKSGHDTVSWYQQALGQGPQFIFQYYEEEERQRGNFPDRFSGHQFPNYSSELNVNALLLGDSALYLCASSGDRGLEQPQHFGDGTRLSIL.

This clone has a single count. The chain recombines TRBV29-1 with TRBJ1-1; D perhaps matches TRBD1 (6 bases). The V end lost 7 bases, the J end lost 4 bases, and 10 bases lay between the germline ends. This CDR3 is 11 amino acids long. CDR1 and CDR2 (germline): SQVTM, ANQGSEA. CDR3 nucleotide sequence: TGCAGCGCCGGACAGCCCACTGAAGCTTTCTTT. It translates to CSAGQPTEAFF.

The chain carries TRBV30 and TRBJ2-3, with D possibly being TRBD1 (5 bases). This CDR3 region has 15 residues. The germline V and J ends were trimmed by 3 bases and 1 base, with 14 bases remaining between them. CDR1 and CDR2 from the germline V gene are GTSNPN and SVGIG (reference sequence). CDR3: CAWRLLGARTDTQYF. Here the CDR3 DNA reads TGTGCCTGGAGGCTCCTAGGGGCCCGCACAGATACGCAGTATTTT.

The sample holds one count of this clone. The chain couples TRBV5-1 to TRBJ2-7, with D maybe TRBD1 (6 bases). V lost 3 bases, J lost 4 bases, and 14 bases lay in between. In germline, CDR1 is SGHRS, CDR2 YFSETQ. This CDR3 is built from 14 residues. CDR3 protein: CASSSQGLGYEQYV. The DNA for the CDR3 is TGCGCCAGCAGCTCACAGGGTCTTGGGTACGAGCAGTACGTC.

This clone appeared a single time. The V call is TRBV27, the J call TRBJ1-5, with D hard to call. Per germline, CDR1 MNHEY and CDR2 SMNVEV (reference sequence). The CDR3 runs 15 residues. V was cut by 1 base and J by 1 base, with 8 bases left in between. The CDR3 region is CASSLLAASNQPQHF. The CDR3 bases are TGTGCCAGCAGTTTATTGGCAGCGAGCAATCAGCCCCAGCATTTT.

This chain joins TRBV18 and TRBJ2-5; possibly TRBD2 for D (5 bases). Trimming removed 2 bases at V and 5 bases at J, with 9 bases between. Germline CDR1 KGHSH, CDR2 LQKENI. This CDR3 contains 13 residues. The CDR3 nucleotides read TGTGCCAGCTCACCAGGAGGCGGGGAGACCCAGTACTTC. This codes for CASSPGGGETQYF.

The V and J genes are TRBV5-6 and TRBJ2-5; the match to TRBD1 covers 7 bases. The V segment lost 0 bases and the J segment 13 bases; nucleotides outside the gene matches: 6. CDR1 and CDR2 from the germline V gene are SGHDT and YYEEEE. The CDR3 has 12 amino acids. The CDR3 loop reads CASSLAGGDGYF. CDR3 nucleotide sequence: TGTGCCAGCAGCTTGGCAGGGGGAGATGGGTACTTC. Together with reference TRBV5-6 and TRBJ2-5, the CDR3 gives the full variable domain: DAGVTQSPTHLIKTRGQQVTLRCSPKSGHDTVSWYQQALGQGPQFIFQYYEEEERQRGNFPDRFSGHQFPNYSSELNVNALLLGDSALYLCASSLAGGDGYFGPGTRLLVL.